The 31 T cell receptor beta chains in this list originate from one sample, sequenced in a study of blood T cell repertoires in COVID-19. TCRdb keeps only in-frame clones here, not all; method: immunoSEQ multiplex PCR. The sample consists of 70,000 or so clones, around nine tenths of them appearing once. Sequences were obtained from peripheral blood. The origin of the receptors is a human donor in a cohort sampled during active COVID-19.

The chain combines TRBV21-1 with TRBJ2-5; the DNA was not compared with TRBD2, the D call given in the table. TRBV21-1 is described as a pseudogene. The CDR3 runs to 23 residues. The CDR3 sequence is CASSSGGEHSTGTSGSGPETQYF. In DNA, the CDR3 is TGTGCCAGCAGCTCGGGGGGGGAACACTCTACCGGGACTAGCGGGAGCGGGCCAGAGACCCAGTACTTC.

The sample holds a few counts of this clone. The genes are TRBV6-1 and TRBJ2-1; 9 bases are shared with TRBD1. V lost 1 base and J lost 2; bases outside the gene matches: 0. Germline lookup yields CDR1 MNHNS and CDR2 SASEGT. The CDR3 consists of 15 residues. The CDR3, as DNA: TGTGCCAGCAGTGAAGACAGGGGGCCCTACAATGAGCAGTTCTTC. This gives the protein CASSEDRGPYNEQFF.

The chain joins TRBV2 to TRBJ2-3; 7 bases align to TRBD1. Germline assignment: CDR1 SNHLY and CDR2 FYNNEI. The CDR3 length is 17 residues. V dropped 5 bases and J dropped 0; count of bases not matched to a gene: 11. CDR3 loop: CASSYRWGQKSTDTQYF. CDR3 sequence (DNA): TGTGCCAGCAGTTACCGTTGGGGACAGAAGAGCACAGATACGCAGTATTTT.

The gene calls are TRBV6-5 and TRBJ1-1; weak D call: TRBD1 (5 bases). The germline V and J ends were trimmed by 0 bases and 3 bases, with 11 bases remaining between them. The CDR3 is 15 residues long. Germline loops: CDR1 MNHEY, CDR2 SVGAGI. The CDR3 here is CASSYSDTGDTEAFF. In nucleotides, the CDR3 is TGTGCCAGCAGTTACTCGGACACTGGGGACACTGAAGCTTTCTTT.

V is TRBV5-1 and J is TRBJ2-2; TRBD2 is a possible D gene (6 bases). The CDR3 totals 15 residues. Germline values: CDR1 SGHRS, CDR2 YFSETQ. Trimming stripped 0 bases from V and 1 base from J, with 7 bases between. The CDR3 DNA sequence: TGCGCCAGCAGCTTGGGCGGGGAGAACACCGGGGAGCTGTTTTTT. Its protein is CASSLGGENTGELFF.

The chain employs TRBV3-1 (or the pseudogene TRBV3-2) and TRBJ2-5; the match to TRBD2 covers 12 bases. Germline CDR1 LGHDT, CDR2 YNNKEL (reference sequence). The CDR3 sequence is 14 residues long. V lost 7 bases, J lost 5 bases, and 5 bases stayed unmatched. The CDR3 nucleotides are TGTGCCAGCAAGGGACTAGCGGGCAAGGAGACCCAGTACTTC. Protein sequence: CASKGLAGKETQYF.

This clone was found once. The chain carries TRBV20-1 and TRBJ2-1, with 9 bases identical to TRBD2. Germline V gene data show CDR1 as DFQATT and CDR2 as SNEGSKA (reference sequence). CDR3 length equals 15 residues. The trim removed 3 bases at V and 2 bases at J, leaving 5 bases unmatched. CDR3 nucleotides: TGCAGTGCTAGTAGCGGGACTAGCCCCTACAATGAGCAGTTCTTC. Residues: CSASSGTSPYNEQFF.

In this sample, this clone turned up a few times. V and J are TRBV7-9 and TRBJ2-1; 9 bases are shared with TRBD1. Germline CDR1 SEHNR, CDR2 FQNEAQ (reference sequence). The CDR3 contains 15 residues. The junction had 7 bases not matched to a gene; V was cut back by 5 bases and J by 5 bases. The CDR3 sequence is CASSPGTGWDNEQFF. The CDR3, as DNA: TGTGCCAGCAGCCCCGGGACAGGGTGGGACAATGAGCAGTTCTTC. Full variable domain (missing parts from reference TRBV7-9 and TRBJ2-1): DTGVSQNPRHKITKRGQNVTFRCDPISEHNRLYWYRQTLGQGPEFLTYFQNEAQLEKSRLLSDRFSAERPKGSFSTLEIQRTEQGDSAMYLCASSPGTGWDNEQFFGPGTRLTVL.

This chain connects TRBV2 to TRBJ2-7, with D possibly being TRBD2 (6 bases). The CDR3 covers 16 residues. Germline V gene lookup returns CDR1 SNHLY and CDR2 FYNNEI. Trimming took off 7 bases at V and 3 bases at J, with 22 bases between the two ends. The CDR3 region is CASTRLGQGGGYEQYF. The CDR3 DNA follows: TGTGCCAGCACCAGATTGGGGCAGGGAGGAGGCTACGAGCAGTACTTC.

Here the CDR3 DNA reads TGTGCCAGCAGTCAGACAGGCAACGAGAATCAGCCCCAGCATTTT. The encoded protein is CASSQTGNENQPQHF. The chain is built from TRBV6-5 and TRBJ1-5, with D tentatively TRBD1 (6 bases). Germline CDR1 MNHEY, CDR2 SVGAGI. Trimming left V 5 bases short and J 4 bases short, with 15 bases between. This CDR3 comprises 15 residues.

This chain links TRBV28 with TRBJ2-1; D is unresolved. Germline loops: CDR1 MDHEN, CDR2 SYDVKM. The CDR3 totals 14 residues. V gave up 2 bases and J gave up 1 base, with 6 bases separating them. CDR3 residues: CASSLGPSYNEQFF. DNA of the CDR3: TGTGCCAGCAGTTTAGGGCCGTCCTACAATGAGCAGTTCTTC.

The chain carries TRBV12-3 or TRBV12-4 and TRBJ1-1; no firm D call. The CDR3 has 13 residues. V lost 2 bases to trimming and J lost 12 bases, with 16 bases between them. The chain's CDR3 is CASSLTWAQRSFF. CDR3 bases: TGTGCCAGCAGTTTAACCTGGGCACAAAGGTCTTTCTTT.

The rearrangement links TRBV5-1 to TRBJ2-5; D is unclear. Looked up from germline, CDR1 is SGHRS and CDR2 is YFSETQ. CDR3 size: 14 residues. V lost 0 bases and J lost 4, with 10 bases in between. The CDR3 DNA reads TGCGCCAGCAGCTTGGCGCAGGTCGGAGAGACCCAGTACTTC. Translating gives CASSLAQVGETQYF.

This chain connects TRBV5-5 to TRBJ1-1; D perhaps matches TRBD1 (5 bases). The length of the CDR3 is 14 residues. From germline, CDR1 is SGHKS and CDR2 YYEKEE (reference sequence). The V end was cut by 1 base, the J end by 3 bases, with 10 bases between. The CDR3 bases are TGTGCCAGCAGCTTGCGGACGGGGGACACTGAAGCTTTCTTT. Translated: CASSLRTGDTEAFF.

V gene TRBV3-1 (or the pseudogene TRBV3-2) combines with J gene TRBJ2-1; no definite D call. CDR1 LGHDT and CDR2 YNNKEL come from the germline V gene (reference sequence). The V and J ends lost 1 base and 12 bases respectively, with 7 bases between them. The length of the CDR3 is 11 residues. The CDR3 spells CASSQGSGQFF. Here the CDR3 DNA reads TGTGCCAGCAGCCAAGGTTCGGGGCAGTTCTTC.

The J gene is TRBJ2-1, the V gene TRBV28; D perhaps matches TRBD2 (5 bases). The CDR3 consists of 13 residues. Trimming left V 7 bases short and J 4 bases short, with 11 bases between. The germline gives CDR1 MDHEN, CDR2 SYDVKM. The CDR3 loop reads CASISGPYNEQFF. The CDR3 region has the DNA TGTGCCAGCATAAGCGGTCCGTACAATGAGCAGTTCTTC.

The J gene is TRBJ1-1, the V gene TRBV27; no clear D gene. The V gene's germline CDR1 is MNHEY and CDR2 SMNVEV (reference sequence). The CDR3 contains 13 residues. V lost 4 bases to trimming and J lost 1 base, with 7 bases between them. The CDR3 DNA follows: TGTGCCAGCAGTTCCCGGGGGAACACTGAAGCTTTCTTT. Amino acid sequence: CASSSRGNTEAFF.

The chain links TRBV6-1 to TRBJ2-7; 16 nucleotides agree with TRBD2. Germline V gives CDR1 MNHNS, CDR2 SASEGT. V was clipped by 3 bases and J by 5 bases; unmatched bases: 4. This CDR3 has 16 residues. CDR3 in amino acids: CASSEGLAGGIHEQYV. In DNA, the CDR3 is TGTGCCAGCAGTGAGGGACTAGCGGGAGGGATCCACGAGCAGTACGTC.

This clone was seen just once. The chain has TRBV5-1 and TRBJ1-1; 7 nucleotides line up with TRBD1. With V trimmed by 4 bases and J by 1 base, 10 bases remained unmatched. The CDR3 runs 16 residues. Germline V CDR1 and CDR2: SGHRS, YFSETQ. The DNA of the CDR3 is TGCGCCAGCAGCCCCGGATACAGGGGACGGAACACTGAAGCTTTCTTT. Amino acids: CASSPGYRGRNTEAFF.

This clone showed up just once. One junction end disagrees with the germline gene, perhaps due to a read error. The chain uses TRBV19 and TRBJ1-2, with 7 nucleotides matching TRBD1. The V gene's germline CDR1 is LNHDA and CDR2 SQIVND (reference sequence). The CDR3 runs 15 residues. Written as DNA, the CDR3 is TGTGCCAGTAGTATGAGGGCCAATGGACAGGTCGGAGAGTCCTTC. It encodes CASSMRANGQVGESF.

This clone has a single count. The rearrangement uses TRBV7-2 and TRBJ2-5; 10 positions agree with TRBD2. Germline CDR1 and CDR2: SGHTA and FQGNSA. The CDR3 covers 17 residues. V lost 1 base to trimming and J lost 9 bases; unmatched junction nucleotides: 14. The DNA of the CDR3 is TGTGCCAGCAGCTTAGTTGGGTCTAGCGGGGGCCCAAAAGCCCAGTACTTC. Translating gives CASSLVGSSGGPKAQYF.

The chain employs TRBV27 and TRBJ1-6, with D unclear. Trimming took 6 bases from V and 6 from J, leaving 15 bases between them. CDR1 and CDR2 from the germline V gene are MNHEY and SMNVEV (reference sequence). The CDR3 contains 15 residues. The CDR3: CASRLTPRGNSPLHF. Written as DNA, the CDR3 is TGTGCCAGCAGACTAACACCACGGGGTAATTCACCCCTCCACTTT.

The chain employs TRBV7-5 and TRBJ2-7; the DNA was not compared with TRBD2, the D call given in the table. TRBV7-5 is shown as a pseudogene. The CDR3 contains 15 residues. Here the CDR3 DNA reads TGTGCCAGGATCTTGGTAGCAACTAGCGTGTACGAGCAGTACTTC. Encoded protein: CARILVATSVYEQYF.

The chain links TRBV7-2 to TRBJ2-7; maybe TRBD2 (5 bases). Germline CDR1 SGHTA, CDR2 FQGNSA. Trimming shortened V by 8 bases and J by 0 bases, and 11 bases separated the two germline ends. The CDR3 spans 13 residues. Here the CDR3 reads CASLARPSYEQYV. DNA of the CDR3: TGTGCCAGCCTAGCCCGGCCCTCCTACGAGCAGTACGTC.

This chain joins TRBV6-5 and TRBJ1-5, with 8 bases aligning to TRBD1. The CDR3 sequence is 15 residues long. The junction had 7 bases not matched to a gene; V was cut back by 6 bases and J by 3 bases. The germline V gene encodes CDR1 MNHEY and CDR2 SVGAGI. Written as DNA, the CDR3 is TGTGCCAGCAGAGGGACGGGACAGGTCAATCAGCCCCAGCATTTT. Translated: CASRGTGQVNQPQHF.

The chain uses TRBV28 and TRBJ1-2; D is perhaps TRBD1 (5 bases). V was cut by 4 bases and J by 7 bases, with 19 bases left in between. This CDR3 spans 15 amino acids. Germline CDR1 is MDHEN and CDR2 is SYDVKM. The CDR3 here is CASSSGFVDTAGYTF. Here the CDR3 DNA reads TGTGCCAGCAGTTCCGGGTTCGTGGACACTGCTGGCTACACCTTC.

The chain couples TRBV12-5 to TRBJ2-3; D is ambiguous. Trimming shortened V by 6 bases and J by 2 bases, and 6 bases separated the two germline ends. CDR1 is LGHNT, CDR2 FRNRAP, per germline. The CDR3 totals 12 residues. CDR3: CASGTFTDTQYF. The CDR3 bases are TGTGCTAGTGGCACATTCACAGATACGCAGTATTTT.

This sequence joins TRBV5-6 and TRBJ2-3; 13 nucleotides agree with TRBD2. The CDR3 extends over 17 amino acids. Germline V lookup: CDR1 SGHDT, CDR2 YYEEEE. The ends lost 4 bases at V and 0 bases at J; junction bases unmatched: 5. CDR3 residues: CASSQGLAGTSTDTQYF. CDR3 in DNA: TGTGCCAGCAGCCAGGGACTAGCGGGGACTAGCACAGATACGCAGTATTTT. The variable domain in full, completed from reference TRBV5-6 and TRBJ2-3, reads DAGVTQSPTHLIKTRGQQVTLRCSPKSGHDTVSWYQQALGQGPQFIFQYYEEEERQRGNFPDRFSGHQFPNYSSELNVNALLLGDSALYLCASSQGLAGTSTDTQYFGPGTRLTVL.

The rearrangement links TRBV6-5 to TRBJ1-2; 8 bases match TRBD1. J lost 5 bases, V lost 6 bases, and 5 bases had no gene match. CDR3 length equals 13 residues. Germline CDR1 MNHEY, CDR2 SVGAGI. In DNA, the CDR3 is TGTGCCAGCAGGGTGGGACAGGCTTATGGCTACACCTTC. This gives the protein CASRVGQAYGYTF.

The chain is built from TRBV14 and TRBJ2-5, with D perhaps matching TRBD2 (5 bases). V lost 1 base and J 7 bases, leaving 10 bases between the germline ends. Germline lookup yields CDR1 SGHDN and CDR2 FVKESK. There are 13 residues in the CDR3. CDR3 in amino acids: CASSQGEGRTQYF. CDR3 sequence (DNA): TGTGCCAGCAGCCAAGGAGAGGGTAGGACCCAGTACTTC.

This clone was seen only once. This rearrangement joins TRBV29-1 to TRBJ1-1; D is unresolved. Germline loops: CDR1 SQVTM, CDR2 ANQGSEA. The CDR3 covers 10 residues. Trimming removed 7 bases from V and 2 bases from J, with 5 bases in between. The CDR3 loop is CSALNTEAFF. CDR3 in DNA: TGCAGCGCACTCAACACTGAAGCTTTCTTT.